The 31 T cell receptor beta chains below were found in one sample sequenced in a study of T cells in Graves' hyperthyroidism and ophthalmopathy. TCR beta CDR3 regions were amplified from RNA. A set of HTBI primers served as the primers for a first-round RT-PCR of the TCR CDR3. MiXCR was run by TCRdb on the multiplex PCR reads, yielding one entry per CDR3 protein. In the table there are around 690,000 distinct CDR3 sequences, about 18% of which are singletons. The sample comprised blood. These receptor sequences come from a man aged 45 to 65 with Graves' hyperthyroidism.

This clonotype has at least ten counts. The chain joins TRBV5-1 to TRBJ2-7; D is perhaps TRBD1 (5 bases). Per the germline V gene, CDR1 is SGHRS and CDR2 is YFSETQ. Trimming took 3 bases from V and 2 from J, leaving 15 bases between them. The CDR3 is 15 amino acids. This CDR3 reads CASSSPTALAYEQYF. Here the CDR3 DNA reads TGCGCCAGCAGCTCCCCGACAGCCTTAGCCTACGAGCAGTACTTC.

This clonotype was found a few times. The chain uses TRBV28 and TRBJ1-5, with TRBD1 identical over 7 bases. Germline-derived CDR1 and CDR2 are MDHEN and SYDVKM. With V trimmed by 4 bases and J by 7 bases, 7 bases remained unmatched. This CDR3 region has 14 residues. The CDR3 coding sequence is TGTGCCAGCAGTTCGTTGACAGGGATCCAGCCCCAGCATTTT. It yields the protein CASSSLTGIQPQHF.

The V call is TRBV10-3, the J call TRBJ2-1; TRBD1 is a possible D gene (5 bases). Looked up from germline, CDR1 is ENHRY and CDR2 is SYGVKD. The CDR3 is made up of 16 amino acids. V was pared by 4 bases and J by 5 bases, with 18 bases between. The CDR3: CAISVTDMDQNNEQFF. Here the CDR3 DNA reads TGTGCCATCAGTGTAACGGACATGGACCAAAACAATGAGCAGTTCTTC.

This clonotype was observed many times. As DNA, the CDR3 is TGTGCCAGCAGCCCAGGACTACCACGCCTCACAGATACGCAGTATTTT. Protein: CASSPGLPRLTDTQYF. The chain employs TRBV3-1 and TRBJ2-3; TRBD2 might be the D (6 bases). Trimming cost V 4 bases and J 2 bases, with 16 bases left between them. The length of the CDR3 is 16 residues. Germline V gene lookup returns CDR1 LGHDT and CDR2 YNNKEL (reference sequence).

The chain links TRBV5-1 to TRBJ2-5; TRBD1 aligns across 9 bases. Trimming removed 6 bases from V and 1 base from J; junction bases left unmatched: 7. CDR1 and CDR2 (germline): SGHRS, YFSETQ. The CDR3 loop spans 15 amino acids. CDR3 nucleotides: TGCGCCAGCACCTGGACAGGGGCGAGCCAAGAGACCCAGTACTTC. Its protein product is CASTWTGASQETQYF.

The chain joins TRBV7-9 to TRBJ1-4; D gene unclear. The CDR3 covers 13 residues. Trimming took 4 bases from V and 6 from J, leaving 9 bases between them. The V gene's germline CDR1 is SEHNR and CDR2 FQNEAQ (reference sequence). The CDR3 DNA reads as TGTGCCAGCAGCTCCGGGTGGGATGAAAAACTGTTTTTT. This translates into CASSSGWDEKLFF.

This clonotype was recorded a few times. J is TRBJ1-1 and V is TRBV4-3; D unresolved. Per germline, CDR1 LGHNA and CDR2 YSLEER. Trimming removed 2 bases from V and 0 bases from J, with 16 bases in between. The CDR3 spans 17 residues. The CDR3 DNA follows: TGCGCCAGCAGCCAATCAAGGGTTCTCCTCATGAACACTGAAGCTTTCTTT. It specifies CASSQSRVLLMNTEAFF.

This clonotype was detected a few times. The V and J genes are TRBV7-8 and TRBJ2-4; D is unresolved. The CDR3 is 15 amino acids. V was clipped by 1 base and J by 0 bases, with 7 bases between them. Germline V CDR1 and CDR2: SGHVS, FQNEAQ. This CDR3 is CASSLGWRAKNIQYF. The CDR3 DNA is TGTGCCAGCAGCTTAGGATGGAGAGCCAAAAACATTCAGTACTTC.

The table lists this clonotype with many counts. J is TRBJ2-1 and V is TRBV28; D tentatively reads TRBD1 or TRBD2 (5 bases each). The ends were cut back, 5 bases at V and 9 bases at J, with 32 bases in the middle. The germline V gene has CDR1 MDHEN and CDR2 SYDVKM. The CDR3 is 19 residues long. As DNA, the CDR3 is TGTGCCAGCAGTCTCCGTTTATTGCTAGCTGGGGGTAAGAGGAGTGAGCAGTTCTTC. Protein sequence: CASSLRLLLAGGKRSEQFF.

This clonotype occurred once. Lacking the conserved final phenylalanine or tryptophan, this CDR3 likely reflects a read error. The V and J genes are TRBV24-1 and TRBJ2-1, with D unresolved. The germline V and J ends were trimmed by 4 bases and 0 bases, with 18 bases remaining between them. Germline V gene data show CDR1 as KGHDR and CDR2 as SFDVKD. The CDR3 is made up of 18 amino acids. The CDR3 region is CATSDLSPTPSSYNEQFV. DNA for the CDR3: TGTGCCACCAGTGACCTATCTCCTACCCCCAGCTCCTACAATGAGCAGTTCGTC.

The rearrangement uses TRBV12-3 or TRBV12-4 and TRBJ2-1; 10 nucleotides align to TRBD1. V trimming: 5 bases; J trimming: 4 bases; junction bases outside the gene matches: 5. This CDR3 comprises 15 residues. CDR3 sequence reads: CASSAGQGIYNEQFF. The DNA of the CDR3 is TGTGCCAGCAGTGCGGGACAGGGGATTTACAATGAGCAGTTCTTC.

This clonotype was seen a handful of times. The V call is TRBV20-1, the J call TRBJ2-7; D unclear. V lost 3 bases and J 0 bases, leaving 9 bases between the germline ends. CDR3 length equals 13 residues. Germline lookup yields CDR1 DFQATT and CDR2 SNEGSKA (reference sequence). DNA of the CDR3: TGCAGTGCTAGTGAGCGCACCTCCTACGAGCAGTACTTC. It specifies CSASERTSYEQYF.

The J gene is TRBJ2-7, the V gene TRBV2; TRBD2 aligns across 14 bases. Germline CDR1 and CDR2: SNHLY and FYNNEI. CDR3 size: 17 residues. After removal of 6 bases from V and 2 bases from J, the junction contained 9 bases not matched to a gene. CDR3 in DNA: TGTGCCAGCAGCCCGGGACTAGCGGGAGATAATACCTACGAGCAGTACTTC. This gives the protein CASSPGLAGDNTYEQYF.

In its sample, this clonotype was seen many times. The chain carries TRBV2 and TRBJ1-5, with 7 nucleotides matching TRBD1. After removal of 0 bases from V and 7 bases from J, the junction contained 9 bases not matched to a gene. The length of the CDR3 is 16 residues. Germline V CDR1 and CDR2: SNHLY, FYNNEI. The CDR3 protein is CASSEATMTGLQPQHF. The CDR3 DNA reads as TGTGCCAGCAGTGAAGCAACCATGACAGGGTTACAGCCCCAGCATTTT.

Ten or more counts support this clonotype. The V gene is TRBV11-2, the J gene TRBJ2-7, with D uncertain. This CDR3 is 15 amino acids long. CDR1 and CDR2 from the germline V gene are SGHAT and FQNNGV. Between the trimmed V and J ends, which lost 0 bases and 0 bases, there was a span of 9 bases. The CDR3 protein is CASSLEAGASYEQYF. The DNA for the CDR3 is TGTGCCAGCAGCTTAGAGGCAGGCGCCTCCTACGAGCAGTACTTC.

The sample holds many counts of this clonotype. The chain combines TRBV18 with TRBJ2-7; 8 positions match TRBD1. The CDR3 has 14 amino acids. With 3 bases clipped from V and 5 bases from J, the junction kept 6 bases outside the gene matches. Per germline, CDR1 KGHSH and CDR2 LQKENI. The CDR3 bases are TGTGCCAGCTCACCGTCACAGGGGGTCAACGAGCAGTACTTC. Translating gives CASSPSQGVNEQYF.

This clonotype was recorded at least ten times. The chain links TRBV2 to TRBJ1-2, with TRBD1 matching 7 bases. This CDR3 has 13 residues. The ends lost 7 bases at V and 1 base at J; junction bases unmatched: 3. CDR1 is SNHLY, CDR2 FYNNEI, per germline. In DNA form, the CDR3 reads TGTGCCAGCAAGGGACAGAGTAACTATGGCTACACCTTC. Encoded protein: CASKGQSNYGYTF.

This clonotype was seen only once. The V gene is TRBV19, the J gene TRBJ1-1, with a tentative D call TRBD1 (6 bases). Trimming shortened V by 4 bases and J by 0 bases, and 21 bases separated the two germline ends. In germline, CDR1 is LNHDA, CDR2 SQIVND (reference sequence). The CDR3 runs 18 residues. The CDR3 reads CASSRVRAGAHMNTEAFF. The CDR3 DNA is TGTGCCAGTAGTAGAGTCAGGGCAGGGGCACACATGAACACTGAAGCTTTCTTT.

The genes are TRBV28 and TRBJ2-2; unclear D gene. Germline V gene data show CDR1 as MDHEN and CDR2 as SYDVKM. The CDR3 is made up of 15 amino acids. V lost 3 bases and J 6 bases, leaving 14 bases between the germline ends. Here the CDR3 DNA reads TGTGCCAGCAGTTTTACCAGTCTAGGCGCCGGGGAGCTGTTTTTT. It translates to CASSFTSLGAGELFF.

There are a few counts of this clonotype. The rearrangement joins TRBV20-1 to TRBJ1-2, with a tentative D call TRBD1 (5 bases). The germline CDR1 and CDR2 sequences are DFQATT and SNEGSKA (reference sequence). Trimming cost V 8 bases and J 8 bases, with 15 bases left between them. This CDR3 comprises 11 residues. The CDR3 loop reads CSSTPGYGYTF. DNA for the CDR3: TGCAGTTCCACCCCAGGGTACGGCTACACCTTC.

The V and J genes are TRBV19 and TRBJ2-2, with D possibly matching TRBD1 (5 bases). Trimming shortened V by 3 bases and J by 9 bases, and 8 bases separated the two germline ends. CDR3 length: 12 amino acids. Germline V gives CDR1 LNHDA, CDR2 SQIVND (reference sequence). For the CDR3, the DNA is TGTGCCAGTAGTATCCCAGGGTGGGAGCTGTTTTTT. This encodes CASSIPGWELFF.

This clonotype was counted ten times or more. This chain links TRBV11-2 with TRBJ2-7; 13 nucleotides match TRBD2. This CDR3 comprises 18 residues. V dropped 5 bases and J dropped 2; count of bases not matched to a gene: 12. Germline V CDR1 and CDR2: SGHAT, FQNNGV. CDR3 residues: CASSPRTSGRKGPYEQYF. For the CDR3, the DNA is TGTGCCAGCAGCCCTCGGACTAGCGGGAGAAAGGGGCCCTACGAGCAGTACTTC. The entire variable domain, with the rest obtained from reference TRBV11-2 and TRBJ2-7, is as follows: EAGVAQSPRYKIIEKRQSVAFWCNPISGHATLYWYQQILGQGPKLLIQFQNNGVVDDSQLPKDRFSAERLKGVDSTLKIQPAKLEDSAVYLCASSPRTSGRKGPYEQYFGPGTRLTVT.

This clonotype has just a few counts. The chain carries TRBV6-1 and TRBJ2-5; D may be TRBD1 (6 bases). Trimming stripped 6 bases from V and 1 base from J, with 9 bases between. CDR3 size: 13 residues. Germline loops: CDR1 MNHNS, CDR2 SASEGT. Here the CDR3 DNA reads TGTGCCAGCAGGGACAGCTCCCAAGAGACCCAGTACTTC. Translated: CASRDSSQETQYF.

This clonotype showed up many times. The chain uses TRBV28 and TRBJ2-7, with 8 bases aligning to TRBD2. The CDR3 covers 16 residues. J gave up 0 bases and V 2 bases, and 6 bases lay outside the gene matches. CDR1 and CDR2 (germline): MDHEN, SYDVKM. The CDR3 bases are TGTGCCAGCAGTTTAAAAACTAGCGGTAGCTCCTACGAGCAGTACTTC. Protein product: CASSLKTSGSSYEQYF.

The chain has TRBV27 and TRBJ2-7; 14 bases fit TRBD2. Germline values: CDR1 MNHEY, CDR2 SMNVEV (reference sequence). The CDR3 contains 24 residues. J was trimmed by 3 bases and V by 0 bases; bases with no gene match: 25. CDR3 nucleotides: TGTGCCAGCAGTTTATCCTCGGGGGGACTCGGCGCGGGACTAGCGGGAGTCGAAATCTACGAGCAGTACTTC. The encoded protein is CASSLSSGGLGAGLAGVEIYEQYF.

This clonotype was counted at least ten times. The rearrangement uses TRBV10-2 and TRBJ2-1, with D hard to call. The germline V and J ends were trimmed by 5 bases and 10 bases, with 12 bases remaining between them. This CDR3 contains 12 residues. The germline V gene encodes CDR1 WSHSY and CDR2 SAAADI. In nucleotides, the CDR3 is TGCGCCAGCAGTCACTCCTCCCGGGAGCAGTTCTTC. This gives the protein CASSHSSREQFF.

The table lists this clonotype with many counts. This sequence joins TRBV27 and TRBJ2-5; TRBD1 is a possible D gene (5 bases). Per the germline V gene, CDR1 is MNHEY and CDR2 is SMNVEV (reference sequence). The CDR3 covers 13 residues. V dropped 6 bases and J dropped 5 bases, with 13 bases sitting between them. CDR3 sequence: CASRPTERETQYF. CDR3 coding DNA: TGTGCCAGCAGGCCGACAGAAAGGGAGACCCAGTACTTC.

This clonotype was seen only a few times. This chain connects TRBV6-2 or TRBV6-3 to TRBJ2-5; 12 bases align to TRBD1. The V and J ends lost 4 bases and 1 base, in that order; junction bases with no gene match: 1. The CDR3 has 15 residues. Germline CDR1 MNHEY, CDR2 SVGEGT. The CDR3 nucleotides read TGTGCCAGCAGTTGGGACAGGGGGCCCCAAGAGACCCAGTACTTC. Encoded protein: CASSWDRGPQETQYF.

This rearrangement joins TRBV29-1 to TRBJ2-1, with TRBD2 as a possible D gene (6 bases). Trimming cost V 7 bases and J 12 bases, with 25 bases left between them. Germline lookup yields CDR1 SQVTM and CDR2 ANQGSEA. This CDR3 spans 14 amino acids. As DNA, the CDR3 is TGCAGCGCGGGAGCCAATCTCCTGACTGGCTGGCAGTTCTTC. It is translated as CSAGANLLTGWQFF.

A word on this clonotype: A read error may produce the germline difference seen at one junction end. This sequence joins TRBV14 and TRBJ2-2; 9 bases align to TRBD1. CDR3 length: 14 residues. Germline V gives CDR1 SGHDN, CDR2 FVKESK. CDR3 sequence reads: CASSRDRVTGELLF. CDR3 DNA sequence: TGTGCCAGCAGCCGGGACAGGGTCACCGGGGAGCTGCTTTTT.

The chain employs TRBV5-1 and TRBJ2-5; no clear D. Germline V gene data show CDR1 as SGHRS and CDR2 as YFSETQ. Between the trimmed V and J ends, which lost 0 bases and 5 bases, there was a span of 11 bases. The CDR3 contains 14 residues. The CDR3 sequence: CASSLGVAGETQYF. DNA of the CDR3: TGCGCCAGCAGCTTGGGGGTAGCAGGCGAGACCCAGTACTTC. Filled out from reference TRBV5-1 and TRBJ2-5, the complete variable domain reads KAGVTQTPRYLIKTRGQQVTLSCSPISGHRSVSWYQQTPGQGLQFLFEYFSETQRNKGNFPGRFSGRQFSNSRSEMNVSTLELGDSALYLCASSLGVAGETQYFGPGTRLLVL.